The 20 T cell receptor beta chains in this list originate from one sample, sequenced in a study of T cell responses to AZD1222 COVID-19 vaccine. Libraries were prepared by immunoSEQ multiplex PCR; TCRdb keeps only in-frame clonotypes and omits some of them. The table has 70,000 or so clones, about three quarters seen once. The sample in question was peripheral blood, obtained on day 0 of AZD1222 vaccination. These receptors all stem from an adult in good health.

This clone was found a few times. V is TRBV19 and J is TRBJ1-5; 8 bases line up with TRBD1. Germline assignment: CDR1 LNHDA and CDR2 SQIVND (reference sequence). CDR3 length: 13 residues. The V segment lost 8 bases and the J segment 5 bases; nucleotides outside the gene matches: 5. CDR3 nucleotide sequence: TGTGCCAGTGCCGACAGGGGCGATCAGCCCCAGCATTTT. The encoded protein is CASADRGDQPQHF.

The gene calls are TRBV5-6 and TRBJ1-2; no reliable D call. Trimming left V 1 base short and J 4 bases short, with 5 bases between. The CDR3 is made up of 12 amino acids. In germline, CDR1 is SGHDT, CDR2 YYEEEE. As DNA, the CDR3 is TGTGCCAGCAGCTTGAACGGCTATGGCTACACCTTC. Translation gives CASSLNGYGYTF. The full variable domain, its missing parts supplied by reference TRBV5-6 and TRBJ1-2, is DAGVTQSPTHLIKTRGQQVTLRCSPKSGHDTVSWYQQALGQGPQFIFQYYEEEERQRGNFPDRFSGHQFPNYSSELNVNALLLGDSALYLCASSLNGYGYTFGSGTRLTVV.

Concerning this clone itself: The junction departs from germline at one end; a sequencing error may be responsible. In DNA, the CDR3 is TGTGCTAGCAGCTCCGGAGGGCGGCTCAACACCGGGGAGCTGTTTTTT. It specifies CASSSGGRLNTGELFF. The rearrangement joins TRBV7-7 to TRBJ2-2; TRBD2 might be the D (6 bases). This CDR3 has 16 residues. Germline CDR1 and CDR2: SSHAT and FNYEAQ (reference sequence).

The V and J genes are TRBV5-1 and TRBJ1-1; no clear D gene. Germline assignment: CDR1 SGHRS and CDR2 YFSETQ. CDR3 length: 21 amino acids. V gave up 0 bases and J gave up 8 bases, with 35 bases separating them. CDR3 DNA sequence: TGCGCCAGCAGCTTGGGCGTGAAATTTCCGTGGCGCTGGACGTCTGGGATGGAAGCTTTCTTT. This translates into CASSLGVKFPWRWTSGMEAFF.

The chain is built from TRBV30 and TRBJ2-7, with TRBD1 identical over 7 bases. Per germline, CDR1 GTSNPN and CDR2 SVGIG (reference sequence). The trim removed 4 bases at V and 9 bases at J, leaving 15 bases unmatched. The CDR3 sequence is 14 residues long. Here the CDR3 reads CAWNPQKGAVVQYF. As DNA, the CDR3 is TGTGCCTGGAACCCACAAAAGGGGGCGGTTGTGCAGTACTTC.

The chain joins TRBV7-2 to TRBJ2-3; 11 bases fit TRBD2. This CDR3 contains 15 residues. V lost 6 bases and J lost 6; bases outside the gene matches: 8. Germline CDR1 and CDR2: SGHTA and FQGNSA. The CDR3 loop reads CASRTTSGRWDTQYF. The CDR3 DNA reads TGTGCCAGCAGGACAACTAGCGGGAGATGGGATACGCAGTATTTT.

The gene calls are TRBV29-1 and TRBJ2-5, with 9 bases aligning to TRBD2. This CDR3 spans 13 amino acids. Germline-derived CDR1 and CDR2 are SQVTM and ANQGSEA. The junction had 6 bases not matched to a gene; V was cut back by 6 bases and J by 4 bases. The CDR3, as DNA: TGCAGCGTCGACCGGACTAGCGTAGAGACCCAGTACTTC. This gives the protein CSVDRTSVETQYF.

This chain links TRBV27 with TRBJ1-2; 7 bases map to TRBD1. CDR1 and CDR2 from the germline V gene are MNHEY and SMNVEV (reference sequence). The CDR3 consists of 15 residues. V was clipped by 5 bases and J by 8 bases; unmatched bases: 14. In nucleotides, the CDR3 is TGTGCCAGCAGTCCCGGGACAGATCCATGGGGAGGCTACACCTTC. This gives the protein CASSPGTDPWGGYTF.

This clone was recorded once. The V and J genes are TRBV6-1 and TRBJ1-1, with 8 bases identical to TRBD1. Germline values: CDR1 MNHNS, CDR2 SASEGT. J lost 4 bases, V lost 6 bases, and 4 bases had no gene match. The CDR3 loop spans 13 amino acids. The CDR3 sequence: CASSGTGGTEAFF. DNA for the CDR3: TGTGCCAGCAGCGGAACAGGGGGCACTGAAGCTTTCTTT.

The V gene is TRBV4-3, the J gene TRBJ1-4, with D perhaps matching TRBD1 (5 bases). Per germline, CDR1 LGHNA and CDR2 YSLEER. V was clipped by 0 bases and J by 6 bases, with 17 bases between them. The CDR3 loop spans 17 amino acids. This CDR3 is CASSQEPNRLGYEKLFF. CDR3 coding DNA: TGCGCCAGCAGCCAAGAACCCAACAGGCTGGGTTATGAAAAACTGTTTTTT.

The chain carries TRBV4-2 and TRBJ2-6; D remains unclear. V dropped 2 bases and J dropped 0 bases, with 5 bases sitting between them. The germline CDR1 and CDR2 sequences are LGHNA and YNFKEQ. The CDR3 is 15 residues long. CDR3 amino acids: CASSQIDSGANVLTF. Here the CDR3 DNA reads TGTGCCAGCAGCCAAATCGACTCTGGGGCCAACGTCCTGACTTTC.

CDR3 DNA: TGTGCCAGCAGCCGGACTAGCGGGGGGCCCCAAGAGACCCAGTACTTC. This codes for CASSRTSGGPQETQYF. The chain recombines TRBV4-2 with TRBJ2-5; TRBD2 matches 14 bases. Germline-derived CDR1 and CDR2 are LGHNA and YNFKEQ. The CDR3 totals 16 residues. J gave up 1 base and V 4 bases, and 2 bases lay outside the gene matches.

This clone was recorded once. The J gene is TRBJ1-2, the V gene TRBV4-3; no reliable D call. With 0 bases removed from V and 0 bases from J, the gap between germline ends came to 11 bases. The germline V gene has CDR1 LGHNA and CDR2 YSLEER. The CDR3 contains 16 residues. Here the CDR3 DNA reads TGCGCCAGCAGCCAAGATTTCGCAGGCTCTAACTATGGCTACACCTTC. The encoded protein is CASSQDFAGSNYGYTF.

V gene TRBV6-2 or TRBV6-3 combines with J gene TRBJ2-5, with TRBD1 identical over 7 bases. The CDR3 is made up of 15 amino acids. V was pared by 5 bases and J by 4 bases, with 10 bases of the junction left unmatched. Germline assignment: CDR1 MNHEY and CDR2 SVGEGT. The CDR3 DNA reads TGTGCCAGCAGTGGGAGACAGGGTACGAGAGAGACCCAGTACTTC. As protein: CASSGRQGTRETQYF.

The rearrangement links TRBV10-3 to TRBJ2-5, with TRBD2 as a possible D gene (5 bases). Per the germline V gene, CDR1 is ENHRY and CDR2 is SYGVKD. The CDR3 has 14 amino acids. The V end was cut by 6 bases, the J end by 5 bases, with 16 bases between. CDR3 sequence: CAIRPGKGGETQYF. The CDR3 coding sequence is TGTGCCATCAGGCCCGGGAAGGGTGGGGAGACCCAGTACTTC.

This chain connects TRBV15 to TRBJ2-3, with D unresolved. CDR3 length: 17 amino acids. Looked up from germline, CDR1 is LNHNV and CDR2 is YYDKDF (reference sequence). V lost 3 bases to trimming and J lost 2 bases, with 18 bases between them. CDR3 nucleotide sequence: TGTGCCACCAGCAGTCCGACGGAACTTTTACTCACAGATACGCAGTATTTT. This encodes CATSSPTELLLTDTQYF.

The chain uses TRBV7-2 and TRBJ2-7; 11 nucleotides align to TRBD1. Germline V gives CDR1 SGHTA, CDR2 FQGNSA. The CDR3 is made up of 14 amino acids. Trimming at V came to 5 bases and at J to 4 bases, leaving 4 bases not matched to a gene. Written as DNA, the CDR3 is TGTGCCAGCAGCGGGGGACAGGGGGTATACGAGCAGTACTTC. This encodes CASSGGQGVYEQYF.

The CDR3 loop reads CASSIGGATNEQFF. The CDR3 bases are TGTGCCAGTAGTATAGGAGGAGCTACAAATGAGCAGTTCTTC. This chain links TRBV19 with TRBJ2-1; D is uncertain. CDR3 length: 14 amino acids. Trimming left V 1 base short and J 7 bases short, with 11 bases between. Germline V gene sequence: CDR1 LNHDA, CDR2 SQIVND (reference sequence).

V gene TRBV5-6 combines with J gene TRBJ1-3; D possibly corresponds to TRBD1 (5 bases). Germline V gene lookup returns CDR1 SGHDT and CDR2 YYEEEE. The CDR3 extends over 14 amino acids. The V end was cut by 0 bases, the J end by 5 bases, with 9 bases between. The CDR3 reads CASSLGQGRNTIYF. CDR3 nucleotide sequence: TGTGCCAGCAGCTTGGGGCAGGGAAGAAACACCATATATTTT.

This clone has just a few counts. The chain recombines TRBV19 with TRBJ1-2, with 9 bases matching TRBD1. Germline CDR1 reads LNHDA; CDR2 reads SQIVND (reference sequence). Trimming took 0 bases from V and 6 from J; bases not matched to a gene: 5. The CDR3 sequence is 15 residues long. CDR3 sequence (DNA): TGTGCCAGTAGTATAGAGGGGACAGGGTCCCATGGCTACACCTTC. It encodes CASSIEGTGSHGYTF.